The present T cell receptor beta chain was sequenced within a study of blood T cell repertoires in COVID-19. The wider study: Specimens from acute and convalescent COVID-19 originated in the United States, Italy and Spain.

Per germline, CDR1 SEHNR and CDR2 FQNEAQ (reference sequence). With 1 base clipped from V and 6 bases from J, the junction kept 2 bases outside the gene matches. The CDR3 consists of 13 residues. In the original processing: Amplifying reference gene primers gave estimates of nucleated cell counts. TCRdb keeps only in-frame clones here, not all; method: immunoSEQ multiplex PCR. D and trimming come from the DNA, and the V and J calls and clone size come from that table. The sample contains over 120,000 clones, roughly 79% of which appear only once. Material for sequencing was peripheral blood. This clonotype originated in a human donor in a cohort sampled during active COVID-19. This chain links TRBV7-9 with TRBJ1-2, with TRBD1 identical over 7 bases. For the CDR3, the DNA is TGTGCCAGCAGCTTAGGACAGGGTGATGGCTACACCTTC. As protein: CASSLGQGDGYTF.